The rows below give T cell receptor beta chains drawn from one sample of a study of blood T cell repertoires in COVID-19. Some clones are missing from TCRdb's copy, which holds only in-frame ones; the method was immunoSEQ multiplex PCR. The table has fewer than 85,000 clones, roughly 80% seen once. The sample was peripheral blood. These receptors all stem from a man aged 55 to 70 with acute or convalescent COVID-19. Both conserved end residues are part of each CDR3. A D gene is named only where the DNA matches it firmly. Only some rows state a clone size, as once, few, many or a class for expanded clones.

>.|TRBJ1-1|TRBD1|TRBV30
CAWRAWTGDTEAFF
TGTGCCTGGAGAGCCTGGACAGGGGACACTGAAGCTTTCTTT
>.|TRBJ2-1|TRBD2|TRBV10-2
CASGLAGGGHNEQFF
TGCGCCAGCGGACTAGCGGGCGGGGGGCACAATGAGCAGTTCTTC
>.|TRBJ2-1|.|TRBV24-1
CATSDSQSLGVVSNEQFF
TGTGCCACCAGTGATTCCCAATCTTTGGGAGTAGTTTCCAATGAGCAGTTCTTC
>.|TRBJ2-6|TRBD1|TRBV2
CAILGQGESGANVLTF
TGTGCCATCCTAGGACAGGGCGAATCTGGGGCCAACGTCCTGACTTTC
>.|TRBJ1-1|.|TRBV6-5
CASSYSEDTEAFF
TGTGCCAGCAGTTACTCAGAGGACACTGAAGCTTTCTTT
>.|TRBJ2-2|TRBD1|TRBV12-3/TRBV12-4
CASSRQGPGELFF
TGTGCCAGCAGTCGACAGGGACCCGGGGAGCTGTTTTTT
>.|TRBJ2-1|TRBD2|TRBV5-6
CASSLAWAGDYNEQFF
TGTGCCAGCAGCTTGGCCTGGGCGGGAGACTACAATGAGCAGTTCTTC
>.|TRBJ2-1|.|TRBV11-2
CASSLEREPTEQFF
TGTGCCAGCAGCTTAGAGCGGGAACCCACTGAGCAGTTCTTC
>once|TRBJ1-4|.|TRBV19
CATDTTGAGEKLFF
TGTGCCACCGATACAACTGGGGCTGGAGAAAAACTGTTTTTT
>few|TRBJ2-3|TRBD2|TRBV24-1
CATRGASGDWDTQYF
TGTGCCACCAGGGGGGCTAGCGGGGATTGGGATACGCAGTATTTT
>.|TRBJ1-6|TRBD1|TRBV10-3
CAISQGDNSPLHF
TGTGCCATCAGTCAGGGGGATAATTCACCCCTCCACTTT
>once|TRBJ2-7|TRBD2|TRBV18
CASSPPSSGSYEQYF
TGTGCCAGCTCACCGCCGTCTAGCGGTTCCTACGAGCAGTACTTC
>many|TRBJ2-1|TRBD1|TRBV24-1
CATSGRQGIRVNEQFF
TGTGCCACCAGTGGGAGACAGGGGATAAGGGTCAATGAGCAGTTCTTC
>.|TRBJ2-1|.|TRBV3-1/TRBV3-2
CASSQDPAGDEQFF
TGTGCCAGCAGCCAAGACCCAGCAGGGGATGAGCAGTTCTTC
>.|TRBJ1-2|.|TRBV4-1
CASSQGEGMIKGYTF
TGCGCCAGCAGCCAAGGGGAGGGAATGATAAAGGGCTACACCTTC
>.|TRBJ2-5|TRBD2|TRBV5-1
CASRILAGVQETQYF
TGCGCCAGCAGGATACTAGCGGGGGTTCAAGAGACCCAGTACTTC
>.|TRBJ2-7|.|TRBV5-1
CASSLESSYEQYF
TGCGCCAGCAGCTTGGAGAGCTCCTACGAGCAGTACTTC
>.|TRBJ1-1|.|TRBV2
CASRVRQSVNTEAFF
TGTGCCAGCAGAGTCCGACAGTCAGTGAACACTGAAGCTTTCTTT